What follows are 3 T cell receptor beta chains derived from one specimen sequenced in a study of cytomegalovirus exposure and HLA in healthy donors. The primer mix had 60 Vbeta and 13 Jbeta primers. Method: immunoSEQ multiplex PCR; TCRdb's copy keeps in-frame clones and lacks some. The data hold roughly 180,000 clones, with approximately 88% observed a single time. The sequencing sample was made of PBMCs. These receptors all come from a man aged 25 to 45 in good health and CMV-seronegative.

In its sample, this clone was seen a few times. The CDR3 nucleotides are TGTGCCAGCAGCGTAGCCCTCCTAGCGGGAGAGTGGAATGAGCAGTTCTTC. Protein sequence: CASSVALLAGEWNEQFF. This chain links TRBV9 with TRBJ2-1, with TRBD2 identical over 10 bases. V lost 0 bases to trimming and J lost 7 bases; unmatched junction nucleotides: 10. The germline gives CDR1 SGDLS, CDR2 YYNGEE. The CDR3 extends over 17 amino acids.

This clone showed up just once. The V call is TRBV2, the J call TRBJ2-1; TRBD2 matches at 7 bases. Germline values: CDR1 SNHLY, CDR2 FYNNEI. The J segment lost 3 bases and the V segment lost 6 bases, leaving 11 bases of the junction unmatched. The CDR3 runs to 16 residues. The CDR3 bases are TGTGCCAGCAGCCCCACTAGCGACCGTATCTACAATGAGCAGTTCTTC. Translating gives CASSPTSDRIYNEQFF. Full variable domain (remainder filled in from reference TRBV2 and TRBJ2-1): EPEVTQTPSHQVTQMGQEVILRCVPISNHLYFYWYRQILGQKVEFLVSFYNNEISEKSEIFDDQFSVERPDGSNFTLKIRSTKLEDSAMYFCASSPTSDRIYNEQFFGPGTRLTVL.

The genes are TRBV12-5 and TRBJ2-2; 14 bases agree with TRBD2. Trimming removed 4 bases from V and 6 bases from J; junction bases left unmatched: 7. There are 17 residues in the CDR3. Looked up from germline, CDR1 is LGHNT and CDR2 is FRNRAP. This chain's CDR3 is CASGWGLAGVGAGELFF. The CDR3 region has the DNA TGTGCTAGTGGTTGGGGACTAGCGGGAGTCGGGGCCGGGGAGCTGTTTTTT.